These T cell receptor beta chains were read from a single sample in a study of T-cell reconstitution after alpha-beta-depleted transplantation in children. TCRdb recomputed calls from the PCR reads with MiXCR, one row per CDR3 protein. Altogether around 670,000 distinct CDR3 sequences are present, less than 15% being singletons, with the ten largest covering 0.79%. The source material was PBMCs, sampled before TCRalphabeta/CD19-depleted stem cell transplant. The receptors come from a girl aged 2 to 10 with congenital amegakaryocytic thrombocytopenia, due to receive a stem cell transplant. CDR3s include the opening cysteine and the closing phenylalanine or tryptophan. A D gene is named only where the DNA matches it firmly.

d_call v_call cdr3_length cdr3_aa
- TRBV1 16 CTSSRRDDSSYNEQFF
- TRBV29-1 12 CSVEPSLYGYTF
TRBD2 TRBV6-5 16 CASSWTTSGGIYEQYF
TRBD2 TRBV10-3 16 CAISEPSSGRTETQYF
- TRBV29-1 11 CSGERLAEQFF
TRBD2 TRBV13 18 CASSLLLAGDDRRETQYF
TRBD2 TRBV10-3 14 CATRLAGDAYEQYF
- TRBV13 13 CASIMGPSNEQFF
TRBD2 TRBV7-9 13 CASSPIAGAGQYF
- TRBV28 16 CASSPTVTGQGYGYTF
TRBD2 TRBV4-1 16 CASSPRVAGHTDTQYF
- TRBV20-1 16 CSANLRTQGRYNEQFF
TRBD1 TRBV12-3/TRBV12-4 17 CASSHDRGLVLVQPQHF
- TRBV27 14 CASSLSSPVDAQYF
TRBD1 TRBV20-1 13 CSARGQANEKLFF
- TRBV20-1 13 CSAPGARSTEAFF
- TRBV5-1 15 CASSSYRESIDTQYF
- TRBV3-1 16 CASSPELYDFTGELFF
- TRBV20-1 12 CSAREGNYGYTF
TRBD2 TRBV29-1 16 CSARTSGRIAYNEQFF
- TRBV10-3 13 CAISPRERDEQFF
- TRBV29-1 17 CSVEPGSGTGFLGTQYF
TRBD1 TRBV25-1 15 CASRAGQDLYNEQFF
TRBD2 TRBV5-1 13 CASSFSGGNIQYF
TRBD2 TRBV7-9 15 CASSLVTSGADTQYF
- TRBV4-1 16 CASSQVLGGAAEKLFF
TRBD1 TRBV5-1 15 CASSLQGDGTDTQYF
- TRBV29-1 14 CSVEDPPSNNEQFF
- TRBV7-4 12 CYRRSNNSPLHF
TRBD2 TRBV5-4 15 CASSLTGLVYNEQFF
TRBD2 TRBV18 18 CASSPGTSGSGAGNEQFF
TRBD2 TRBV27 14 CASSFGLAPYEQYF
- TRBV20-1 13 CSAPLGPTNEQFF
TRBD1 TRBV10-3 15 CAISESTGDTGELFF
- TRBV5-1 14 CASSLADSQETQYF
- TRBV7-2 15 CASSLEVGAPGELFF
TRBD1 TRBV4-1 13 CASSQQGADGYTF
TRBD1 TRBV7-8 15 CASSLATGATGELFF
TRBD2 TRBV7-2 16 CASSLAYLLAGAEQYF
TRBD2 TRBV15 15 CATSTSGTHQETQYF
- TRBV20-1 14 CSANRGQGPDTQYF
- TRBV27 12 CASSPGHSEQYF
- TRBV5-1 17 CASSLGRDLLQQETQYF
TRBD2 TRBV5-1 16 CASSFPPAGEADTQYF
- TRBV5-1 12 CASSLENGELFF
TRBD2 TRBV20-1 19 CSARFGEGQNIPMGNEQFF
- TRBV7-2 16 CASSLWRDGTNSPLHF
- TRBV6-2/TRBV6-3 11 CASHSSYEQYF
TRBD1 TRBV15 13 CATSSDREHEQFF
- TRBV20-1 14 CSASSASLWDEQYF
TRBD2 TRBV7-8 16 CASSKIGTSGSGEQFF
- TRBV5-1 14 CASSLDEGISEQYF